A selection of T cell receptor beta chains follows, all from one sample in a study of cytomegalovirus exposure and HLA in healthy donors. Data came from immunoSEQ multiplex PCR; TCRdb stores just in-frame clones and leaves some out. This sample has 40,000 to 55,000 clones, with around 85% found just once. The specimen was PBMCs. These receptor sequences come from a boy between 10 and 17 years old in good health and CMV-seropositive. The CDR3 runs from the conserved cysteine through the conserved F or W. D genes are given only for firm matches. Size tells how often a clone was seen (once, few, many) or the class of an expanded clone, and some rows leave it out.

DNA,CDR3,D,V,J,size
TGTGCCAGCAGTACGCGGACACAAAACACTGAAGCTTTCTTT,CASSTRTQNTEAFF,NA,TRBV5-8,TRBJ1-1,few
TGTGCCAGCAGTGTGTGGAGATTGGGTGAGTCCCAGCATTTT,CASSVWRLGESQHF,NA,TRBV6-1,TRBJ1-5,NA
TGCGCCAGCAGCCAAGGCCCACAGGGGGGTTCTGGAAACACCATATATTTT,CASSQGPQGGSGNTIYF,TRBD1,TRBV4-1,TRBJ1-3,NA
TGTGCCAGGACCCGTGAGGACAGGGCAGGGGAGCAGTACTTC,CARTREDRAGEQYF,TRBD1,TRBV2,TRBJ2-5,NA
TGTGCCAGTGGGGGGCAAGAGACCCAGTACTTC,CASGGQETQYF,NA,TRBV27,TRBJ2-5,NA
TGTGCCAGCACCCTCGGCAGGGGGGATGGCTACACCTTC,CASTLGRGDGYTF,TRBD1,TRBV6-5,TRBJ1-2,NA
TGTGCCAGCAGCTTGAGAGGACAGGGCTCCTACGAGCAGTACTTC,CASSLRGQGSYEQYF,TRBD1,TRBV5-4,TRBJ2-7,NA
TGTGCCAGCAGTGAACCGGGAGGGGTCATAGAGACCCAGTACTTC,CASSEPGGVIETQYF,TRBD2,TRBV6-1,TRBJ2-5,NA
TGTGCCAGCAGTTTGGGGCCGGGAGCCAAAAACATTCAGTACTTC,CASSLGPGAKNIQYF,NA,TRBV27,TRBJ2-4,NA
TGTGCCAGCAGCACCCGGGACACGTCCTACGAGCAGTACTTC,CASSTRDTSYEQYF,NA,TRBV11-2,TRBJ2-7,NA
TGCAGCGTTGAATGGGGGGGAGGGACCGGGGAGCTGTTTTTT,CSVEWGGGTGELFF,TRBD2,TRBV29-1,TRBJ2-2,NA
TGTGCCAGCAGTTACTTGGGATCGGGGGAGCAGTTCTTC,CASSYLGSGEQFF,NA,TRBV6-5,TRBJ2-1,NA
TGCGCCAGCAGCCAAGTAGGAGGGGCTGAAGCTTTCTTT,CASSQVGGAEAFF,NA,TRBV4-1,TRBJ1-1,NA
TGTGCCAGCAGTTTATTTAGCACCGGGGAGCTGTTTTTT,CASSLFSTGELFF,NA,TRBV27,TRBJ2-2,NA
TGTGCCAGTAGTGTACAGGGGGGTGGAGAGACCCAGTACTTC,CASSVQGGGETQYF,TRBD1,TRBV19,TRBJ2-5,NA
TGTGCCAGCAGTCCACCGCTACGACCGGGGAGAAACTATGGCTACACCTTC,CASSPPLRPGRNYGYTF,NA,TRBV9,TRBJ1-2,NA
TGTGCCAGCAGTTTCGCGGCAGATAGCAATCAGCCCCAGCATTTT,CASSFAADSNQPQHF,NA,TRBV27,TRBJ1-5,NA
TGCGCCAGCAGCTACCTACCAGGGGCAGTGGGCGGAAACACCATATATTTT,CASSYLPGAVGGNTIYF,NA,TRBV5-1,TRBJ1-3,NA
TGTGCCAGCAGCGTAGAGGGGGGGGCGGCCACAGATACGCAGTATTTT,CASSVEGGAATDTQYF,NA,TRBV9,TRBJ2-3,NA
TGTGCCAGCAGTGCCCGAGGGACAGGAAGGACCACCGGGGAGCTGTTTTTT,CASSARGTGRTTGELFF,TRBD1,TRBV27,TRBJ2-2,NA
TGCGCCAGCAGCTGGACAGGGGACTATGGCTACACCTTC,CASSWTGDYGYTF,TRBD1,TRBV5-1,TRBJ1-2,NA
TGTGCCAGCTCACCCAACCGGGACAGGAGAGATGGCTACACCTTC,CASSPNRDRRDGYTF,TRBD1,TRBV18,TRBJ1-2,NA
TGTGCCAGCAGCTTAGTGTACCCTAGCCCATACAATGAGCAGTTCTTC,CASSLVYPSPYNEQFF,NA,TRBV7-9,TRBJ2-1,few
TGTGCCAGCAGTTACGACCAGCCGGGGGAGCAGTTCTTC,CASSYDQPGEQFF,NA,TRBV5-4,TRBJ2-1,NA
TGTGCCAGCAGCTCACAGAACGGGGGAAATCAGCCCCAGCATTTT,CASSSQNGGNQPQHF,NA,TRBV7-6,TRBJ1-5,NA
TGTGCCAGCCATTCACTTGACAGCCAAGCTTTCTTT,CASHSLDSQAFF,NA,TRBV27,TRBJ1-1,few